The 25 T cell receptor beta chains below all came from one sample that was sequenced in a study of T-cell memory formation after mild COVID-19. TCRdb re-called the 5' RACE reads through MiXCR, storing one row per CDR3 protein. This sample carries some 440,000 distinct CDR3 sequences, nearly 25% of them seen once, and the ten largest clones take under 15%. The sequenced material came from PBMCs or a T cell subset sorted from them (not recorded which). All receptors come from an adult woman who had mild COVID-19 (a few samples of this study predate the infection). Cell type and time point are not known.

The gene calls are TRBV21-1 and TRBJ1-2. TRBV21-1 is recorded as a pseudogene. CDR3 length: 14 residues. The CDR3 loop reads CASSKKSTESHCTF. Written as DNA, the CDR3 is TGTGCCAGCAGCAAAAAGAGTACCGAGTCTCACTGCACCTTC.

This clonotype showed up just a few times. The rearrangement joins TRBV2 to TRBJ2-2, with no clear D. CDR1 is SNHLY, CDR2 FYNNEI, per germline. CDR3 size: 13 residues. Trimming cost V 8 bases and J 5 bases, with 12 bases left between them. Written as DNA, the CDR3 is TGTGCCAGCTTATCCCCCAGGACCGGGGAGCTGTTTTTT. This translates into CASLSPRTGELFF.

This clonotype occurred a few times. The chain recombines TRBV14 with TRBJ2-3, with D unclear. Between the trimmed V and J ends, which lost 2 bases and 2 bases, there was a span of 11 bases. The CDR3 has 15 residues. Germline-derived CDR1 and CDR2 are SGHDN and FVKESK. For the CDR3, the DNA is TGTGCCAGCAGCCAAATCAGTCACTACACAGATACGCAGTATTTT. The encoded protein is CASSQISHYTDTQYF.

This clonotype was counted between two and nine times. V is TRBV7-2 and J is TRBJ2-7; TRBD2 matches 14 bases. V shed 4 bases, J shed 7 bases, and the junction held 3 bases outside the gene matches. Per germline, CDR1 SGHTA and CDR2 FQGNSA. This CDR3 comprises 14 residues. In DNA form, the CDR3 reads TGTGCCAGCAGCTCGGGACTAGCGGGAGTTGAGCAGTACTTC. Translated, it gives CASSSGLAGVEQYF.

In its sample, this clonotype was seen a few times. This chain links TRBV10-3 with TRBJ2-7, with 7 bases aligning to TRBD1. CDR3 size: 14 residues. CDR1 and CDR2 from the germline V gene are ENHRY and SYGVKD. V trimming: 1 base; J trimming: 4 bases; junction bases outside the gene matches: 4. CDR3 DNA sequence: TGTGCCATCAGTGAGTTAGGGGGCGGATACGAGCAGTACTTC. Translating gives CAISELGGGYEQYF.

This rearrangement joins TRBV12-3 or TRBV12-4 to TRBJ1-2; maybe TRBD1 (5 bases). Trimming took off 5 bases at V and 5 bases at J, with 9 bases between the two ends. CDR3 length: 12 amino acids. CDR3 sequence: CASSQTAYGYTF. The CDR3 region has the DNA TGTGCCAGCAGTCAGACAGCATATGGCTACACCTTC.

This clonotype came up a few times. The rearrangement joins TRBV6-5 to TRBJ1-2, with D tentatively TRBD1 (5 bases). The CDR3 runs to 12 residues. V was clipped by 3 bases and J by 6 bases, with 8 bases between them. Germline CDR1 and CDR2: MNHEY and SVGAGI. This CDR3 reads CASSYKGHGYTF. The CDR3 DNA reads as TGTGCCAGCAGTTATAAGGGGCATGGCTACACCTTC.

This clonotype was counted many times. The CDR3 DNA is TGTGCCAGCAGTTTCCGGGGGGAGAGCAATCAGCCCCAGCATTTT. Translating gives CASSFRGESNQPQHF. The chain uses TRBV6-5 and TRBJ1-5; maybe TRBD1 (5 bases). V lost 4 bases to trimming and J lost 1 base, with 11 bases between them. CDR1 MNHEY and CDR2 SVGAGI come from the germline V gene. CDR3 length: 15 amino acids.

This clonotype appeared many times. The chain joins TRBV2 to TRBJ2-7, with a weak D call TRBD1 (5 bases). The CDR3 has 12 residues. Germline V CDR1 and CDR2: SNHLY, FYNNEI. Between the trimmed V and J ends, which lost 5 bases and 3 bases, there was a span of 8 bases. The CDR3 sequence is CASSTDSYEQYF. Here the CDR3 DNA reads TGTGCCAGCAGTACTGACAGCTACGAGCAGTACTTC.

The chain recombines TRBV6-2 or TRBV6-3 with TRBJ1-1; 8 bases are shared with TRBD1. Germline CDR1 reads MNHEY; CDR2 reads SVGEGT. The CDR3 runs to 11 residues. Losses at the gene ends were 6 bases for V and 7 bases for J; bases not matched to a gene: 1. CDR3 loop: CASRQGVEAFF. CDR3 coding DNA: TGTGCCAGCAGACAGGGGGTTGAAGCTTTCTTT.

This clonotype was seen more than once but under ten times. The chain links TRBV10-3 to TRBJ2-1, with D unresolved. The CDR3 runs 14 residues. The germline V gene has CDR1 ENHRY and CDR2 SYGVKD. Trimming took off 0 bases at V and 2 bases at J, with 5 bases between the two ends. The CDR3 nucleotides read TGTGCCATCAGTGAGTCACCAGCCTACAATGAGCAGTTCTTC. It codes for CAISESPAYNEQFF.

The chain is built from TRBV20-1 and TRBJ1-2; D is unresolved. Germline assignment: CDR1 DFQATT and CDR2 SNEGSKA (reference sequence). The CDR3 has 12 amino acids. Trimming stripped 6 bases from V and 2 bases from J, with 10 bases between. CDR3 nucleotide sequence: TGCAGTGCGCCGGGCCTCAACTATGGCTACACCTTC. Protein product: CSAPGLNYGYTF.

The rearrangement links TRBV27 to TRBJ2-5; TRBD2 matches at 7 bases. Germline CDR1 is MNHEY and CDR2 is SMNVEV (reference sequence). Losses at the gene ends were 4 bases for V and 1 base for J; bases not matched to a gene: 3. The CDR3 contains 14 residues. The CDR3 reads CASSYGGVQETQYF. In DNA, the CDR3 is TGTGCCAGCAGTTATGGGGGGGTCCAAGAGACCCAGTACTTC.

There are a few counts of this clonotype. The chain recombines TRBV5-1 with TRBJ2-1; 7 nucleotides agree with TRBD2. Germline-derived CDR1 and CDR2 are SGHRS and YFSETQ. V lost 4 bases, J lost 6 bases, and 7 bases stayed unmatched. The CDR3 has 14 amino acids. CDR3 DNA sequence: TGCGCCAGCAGCCTTGGGGGGGGGACCAATGAGCAGTTCTTC. It is translated as CASSLGGGTNEQFF.

The V call is TRBV5-1, the J call TRBJ2-1, with unresolved D. The CDR3 consists of 11 residues. Germline V gives CDR1 SGHRS, CDR2 YFSETQ. Trimming left V 2 bases short and J 13 bases short, with 10 bases between. CDR3 protein: CASSFGKDQFF. The DNA for the CDR3 is TGCGCCAGCAGCTTTGGGAAGGACCAGTTCTTC.

V and J are TRBV5-1 and TRBJ1-1; maybe TRBD1 (6 bases). This CDR3 comprises 16 residues. Trimming left V 3 bases short and J 1 base short, with 16 bases between. Germline V CDR1 and CDR2: SGHRS, YFSETQ. The CDR3 coding sequence is TGCGCCAGCAGCTCCGGGGTTTTGACAGGGAACACTGAAGCTTTCTTT. Protein: CASSSGVLTGNTEAFF.

There are a few counts of this clonotype. The V call is TRBV5-1, the J call TRBJ2-7, with 8 bases identical to TRBD1. There are 16 residues in the CDR3. CDR1 and CDR2 from the germline V gene are SGHRS and YFSETQ. V shed 2 bases and J 7 bases; nucleotides not matched to a gene: 14. The chain's CDR3 is CASSFGGTGVGREQYF. For the CDR3, the DNA is TGCGCCAGCAGCTTCGGCGGGACAGGCGTCGGGCGGGAGCAGTACTTC.

In its sample, this clonotype was seen a few times. This chain joins TRBV5-5 and TRBJ2-7; D is uncertain. This CDR3 comprises 15 residues. Germline V gene lookup returns CDR1 SGHKS and CDR2 YYEKEE (reference sequence). V lost 0 bases, J lost 6 bases, and 16 bases lay in between. In DNA form, the CDR3 reads TGTGCCAGCAGCTTGGTTGGCGCTCTACTGTCCGAGCAGTACTTC. Translation gives CASSLVGALLSEQYF.

The sample holds a few counts of this clonotype. The chain is built from TRBV5-1 and TRBJ1-1; no definite D call. Germline V lookup: CDR1 SGHRS, CDR2 YFSETQ. Trimming removed 4 bases from V and 6 bases from J, with 22 bases in between. This CDR3 has 16 amino acids. Here the CDR3 DNA reads TGCGCCAGCAGCCGCAGTCTCAGCCCTTTGGACGCTGAAGCTTTCTTT. Protein sequence: CASSRSLSPLDAEAFF.

This clonotype was recorded a few times. The rearrangement uses TRBV21-1 and TRBJ2-2. TRBV21-1 is a pseudogene. The length of the CDR3 is 13 residues. Written as DNA, the CDR3 is TGTGCCAGCAGCCGAAAGCCCACCGGGGAGCTGTTTTTT. Translating gives CASSRKPTGELFF.

A few counts support this clonotype. The chain links TRBV19 to TRBJ2-3, with a possible D match to TRBD1 (6 bases). From germline, CDR1 is LNHDA and CDR2 SQIVND (reference sequence). Between the trimmed V and J ends, which lost 5 bases and 3 bases, there was a span of 15 bases. This CDR3 has 15 residues. CDR3 nucleotide sequence: TGTGCCAGTAGTTTACGGTGGGGGCCTACAGATACGCAGTATTTT. As protein: CASSLRWGPTDTQYF.

This clonotype was detected a few times. The V gene is TRBV7-2, the J gene TRBJ2-2; D remains ambiguous. V was cut by 1 base and J by 1 base, with 7 bases left in between. CDR1 and CDR2 from the germline V gene are SGHTA and FQGNSA. The CDR3 is 15 residues long. CDR3 in DNA: TGTGCCAGCAGCTTAGAGTGGGGGAACACCGGGGAGCTGTTTTTT. Translating it yields CASSLEWGNTGELFF.

The chain couples TRBV12-3 or TRBV12-4 to TRBJ2-7, with 7 bases matching TRBD2. The CDR3 runs 14 residues. The trim removed 3 bases at V and 2 bases at J, leaving 4 bases unmatched. The CDR3 region is CASSFAGRAYEQYF. Here the CDR3 DNA reads TGTGCCAGCAGTTTTGCTGGGAGGGCCTACGAGCAGTACTTC.

J is TRBJ1-1 and V is TRBV9, with 7 nucleotides matching TRBD1. Germline V gives CDR1 SGDLS, CDR2 YYNGEE. V shed 2 bases, J shed 0 bases, and the junction held 7 bases outside the gene matches. This CDR3 comprises 16 residues. The CDR3 here is CASSVGQWDVNTEAFF. The CDR3 DNA follows: TGTGCCAGCAGCGTGGGACAGTGGGACGTGAACACTGAAGCTTTCTTT. Full variable domain (outside the CDR3, taken from reference TRBV9 and TRBJ1-1): DSGVTQTPKHLITATGQRVTLRCSPRSGDLSVYWYQQSLDQGLQFLIQYYNGEERAKGNILERFSAQQFPDLHSELNLSSLELGDSALYFCASSVGQWDVNTEAFFGQGTRLTVV.

The chain uses TRBV10-3 and TRBJ2-5; 10 nucleotides match TRBD2. This CDR3 is 15 amino acids long. The V gene's germline CDR1 is ENHRY and CDR2 SYGVKD. V lost 6 bases and J lost 2; bases outside the gene matches: 6. CDR3 in DNA: TGTGCCATCAGACCTAGCGGGGGTGAACAAGAGACCCAGTACTTC. It is translated as CAIRPSGGEQETQYF.